The 26 T cell receptor beta chains reported below all come from one sample, sequenced in a study of neoadjuvant anti-PD-1 for oral cavity cancer. Only in-frame clones appear in the TCRdb table, and some are missing; sequencing was by immunoSEQ multiplex PCR. The sample lists about 14,000 clones; 55% to 85% were seen once. Source: PBMCs, taken before nivolumab (anti-PD-1) treatment. These receptors were taken from a person aged 40 to 85 with oral cavity squamous cell carcinoma.

The chain has TRBV28 and TRBJ1-4; possible D gene TRBD1, 5 bases. Germline V gene data show CDR1 as MDHEN and CDR2 as SYDVKM. The CDR3 totals 15 residues. Trimming pared 6 bases from V and 4 bases from J, leaving 15 bases between. CDR3 in DNA: TGTGCCAGCAGGGCCGCAGGGCGTGGTAATGAAAAACTGTTTTTT. Protein sequence: CASRAAGRGNEKLFF.

The rearrangement uses TRBV2 and TRBJ1-5; maybe TRBD1 (5 bases). This CDR3 has 16 amino acids. Per germline, CDR1 SNHLY and CDR2 FYNNEI. The V end was cut by 6 bases, the J end by 0 bases, with 15 bases between. CDR3 sequence (DNA): TGTGCCAGCAGGGGGAGGGGAGCCTATAGCAATCAGCCCCAGCATTTT. This encodes CASRGRGAYSNQPQHF.

V and J are TRBV7-3 and TRBJ2-2; 7 nucleotides match TRBD1. Germline V gene data show CDR1 as SGHTA and CDR2 as FQGTGA. The CDR3 consists of 14 residues. V trimming: 4 bases; J trimming: 3 bases; junction bases outside the gene matches: 2. This CDR3 reads CASSSGQHTGELFF. CDR3 nucleotide sequence: TGTGCCAGCAGCTCGGGACAGCACACCGGGGAGCTGTTTTTT.

The chain joins TRBV5-1 to TRBJ2-3; D possibly corresponds to TRBD1 (6 bases). The germline V gene has CDR1 SGHRS and CDR2 YFSETQ. V lost 9 bases, J lost 1 base, and 12 bases lay in between. The CDR3 spans 13 residues. CDR3 region: CATTGTRTDTQYF. The CDR3 DNA reads as TGCGCCACCACAGGGACCCGCACAGATACGCAGTATTTT.

In its sample, this clone was seen a few times. V usage is TRBV10-3 and J usage is TRBJ1-2; no clear D gene. CDR3 length: 14 amino acids. Germline CDR1 reads ENHRY; CDR2 reads SYGVKD. V shed 2 bases and J shed 3 bases, with 10 bases lying between them. CDR3 coding DNA: TGTGCCATCAGTGAGGGCGCAGGAGACTATGGCTACACCTTC. As protein: CAISEGAGDYGYTF.

The CDR3 sequence: CASSYLREETQYF. DNA of the CDR3: TGTGCCAGCAGTTACCTGAGGGAAGAGACCCAGTACTTC. This rearrangement joins TRBV6-5 to TRBJ2-5, with D tentatively TRBD2 (5 bases). The germline V gene has CDR1 MNHEY and CDR2 SVGAGI. V lost 2 bases to trimming and J lost 3 bases, with 7 bases between them. This CDR3 is 13 amino acids long.

The V call is TRBV5-1, the J call TRBJ1-3; 7 bases are shared with TRBD1. The trim removed 4 bases at V and 4 bases at J, leaving 8 bases unmatched. This CDR3 has 15 residues. Germline lookup yields CDR1 SGHRS and CDR2 YFSETQ. The CDR3 DNA reads TGCGCCAGCAGCAATCAGGGGGTAGGAGGAAACACCATATATTTT. It translates to CASSNQGVGGNTIYF.

This clone was observed a few times. The gene calls are TRBV15 and TRBJ1-2, with D maybe TRBD1 (6 bases). Trimming pared 1 base from V and 5 bases from J, leaving 17 bases between. Germline V lookup: CDR1 LNHNV, CDR2 YYDKDF (reference sequence). This CDR3 contains 16 residues. The CDR3 sequence is CATSRATQQGRYGYTF. The CDR3 coding sequence is TGTGCCACCAGCAGAGCAACCCAACAGGGTAGATATGGCTACACCTTC.

V is TRBV13 and J is TRBJ2-3; D not resolved. Trimming pared 0 bases from V and 4 bases from J, leaving 5 bases between. This CDR3 comprises 13 residues. CDR1 PRHDT and CDR2 FYEKMQ come from the germline V gene (reference sequence). CDR3 amino acids: CASSLGGADTQYF. The CDR3 nucleotides read TGTGCCAGCAGCTTAGGCGGCGCAGATACGCAGTATTTT.

The rearrangement joins TRBV6-4 to TRBJ2-2; TRBD1 matches 7 bases. This CDR3 spans 14 amino acids. From germline, CDR1 is MRHNA and CDR2 SNTAGT. DNA for the CDR3: TGTGCGAGTTCCGGGACAGCGAACACCGGGGAGCTGTTTTTT. Its protein is CASSGTANTGELFF.

The J gene is TRBJ2-2, the V gene TRBV6-4, with 7 positions matching TRBD1. V lost 4 bases to trimming and J lost 5 bases; unmatched junction nucleotides: 1. The CDR3 contains 13 residues. Per the germline V gene, CDR1 is MRHNA and CDR2 is SNTAGT. For the CDR3, the DNA is TGTGCCAGCAGTGGGACAGGAACCGGGGAGCTGTTTTTT. It encodes CASSGTGTGELFF.

The chain carries TRBV7-8 and TRBJ2-1; 11 bases match TRBD2. The CDR3 loop spans 22 amino acids. The germline V gene has CDR1 SGHVS and CDR2 FQNEAQ. Unmatched junction bases numbered 22, after V lost 6 bases and J lost 0 bases. CDR3 residues: CASRANLLMSRTSGSSYNEQFF. The DNA for the CDR3 is TGTGCCAGCAGGGCGAACCTCCTTATGTCTCGGACTAGCGGGTCCTCCTACAATGAGCAGTTCTTC. The whole variable domain, remainder taken from reference TRBV7-8 and TRBJ2-1, is GAGVSQSPRYKVAKRGQDVALRCDPISGHVSLFWYQQALGQGPEFLTYFQNEAQLDKSGLPSDRFFAERPEGSVSTLKIQRTQQEDSAVYLCASRANLLMSRTSGSSYNEQFFGPGTRLTVL.

This clone has a handful of counts. V and J are TRBV6-4 and TRBJ2-1, with TRBD2 matching over 7 bases. V lost 6 bases, J lost 1 base, and 3 bases stayed unmatched. The V gene's germline CDR1 is MRHNA and CDR2 SNTAGT. The CDR3 spans 14 residues. The chain's CDR3 is CASSRGGSYNEQFF. The CDR3 DNA reads TGTGCCAGCAGCCGCGGGGGATCCTACAATGAGCAGTTCTTC.

The chain has TRBV19 and TRBJ1-4; D is unclear. Deletions cut 1 base from V and 5 bases from J, with 17 bases between. The CDR3 has 17 amino acids. CDR1 and CDR2 from the germline V gene are LNHDA and SQIVND (reference sequence). CDR3 sequence reads: CASSIGLSLGANEKLFF. The CDR3 DNA follows: TGTGCCAGTAGTATAGGACTTAGTTTAGGCGCGAATGAAAAACTGTTTTTT.

The chain links TRBV27 to TRBJ2-1, with TRBD1 matching over 11 bases. Trimming removed 3 bases from V and 6 bases from J; junction bases left unmatched: 1. This CDR3 spans 14 amino acids. The germline V gene encodes CDR1 MNHEY and CDR2 SMNVEV (reference sequence). As DNA, the CDR3 is TGTGCCAGCAGTTTGGGGACAGGGGGCAATGAGCAGTTCTTC. It codes for CASSLGTGGNEQFF.

This chain links TRBV6-5 with TRBJ2-1; the D gene is possibly TRBD1 (5 bases). This CDR3 has 15 amino acids. Between the trimmed V and J ends, which lost 0 bases and 5 bases, there was a span of 11 bases. The germline V gene encodes CDR1 MNHEY and CDR2 SVGAGI. In DNA form, the CDR3 reads TGTGCCAGCAGTTACTCGAGACTGGACAACAATGAGCAGTTCTTC. This gives the protein CASSYSRLDNNEQFF.

This chain joins TRBV5-4 and TRBJ2-1; 11 bases line up with TRBD2. The V gene end was trimmed by 2 bases and the J gene end by 7 bases; junction bases not matched to a gene: 11. Per the germline V gene, CDR1 is SGHNT and CDR2 is YYREEE (reference sequence). CDR3 length equals 17 residues. The CDR3 region is CASSFVPTSGGGNEQFF. The CDR3 DNA reads TGTGCCAGCAGCTTTGTCCCTACTAGCGGGGGAGGGAATGAGCAGTTCTTC.

The chain links TRBV2 to TRBJ1-3; D call uncertain. The germline V gene has CDR1 SNHLY and CDR2 FYNNEI. V was trimmed by 8 bases and J by 0 bases, leaving 8 bases between them. The CDR3 runs to 13 residues. This CDR3 is CASEADSGNTIYF. Written as DNA, the CDR3 is TGTGCCAGCGAGGCAGACTCTGGAAACACCATATATTTT.

This clone was observed a single time. The junction differs from germline at one of its ends, possibly a read error. The chain recombines TRBV7-7 with TRBJ2-5; 8 bases are shared with TRBD2. Germline-derived CDR1 and CDR2 are SSHAT and FNYEAQ (reference sequence). The CDR3 sequence is 14 residues long. The CDR3 nucleotides read TGTGCTAGCAGCTTCGGGGGGGCACGGGAGACCCAGTACTTC. Translated, it gives CASSFGGARETQYF. Supplemented by reference TRBV7-7 and TRBJ2-5, the full variable domain reads GAGVSQSPRYKVTKRGQDVTLRCDPISSHATLYWYQQALGQGPEFLTYFNYEAQPDKSGLPSDRFSAERPEGSISTLTIQRTEQRDSAMYRCASSFGGARETQYFGPGTRLLVL.

This chain joins TRBV7-2 and TRBJ1-2, with 9 nucleotides matching TRBD1. There are 14 residues in the CDR3. V lost 5 bases, J lost 8 bases, and 9 bases stayed unmatched. The germline V gene encodes CDR1 SGHTA and CDR2 FQGNSA. The CDR3 DNA reads TGTGCCAGCAGCCAGACACAGGGGGCGCAGGGCTACACCTTC. Its protein is CASSQTQGAQGYTF.

The sample holds a few counts of this clone. This sequence joins TRBV27 and TRBJ1-5; no clear D. V gave up 5 bases and J gave up 0 bases, with 11 bases separating them. The CDR3 has 15 amino acids. The V gene's germline CDR1 is MNHEY and CDR2 SMNVEV (reference sequence). The CDR3 is CASSPYAGSNQPQHF. For the CDR3, the DNA is TGTGCCAGCAGTCCCTATGCCGGTAGCAATCAGCCCCAGCATTTT.

The V call is TRBV6-1, the J call TRBJ2-3; possibly TRBD2 for D (6 bases). There are 15 residues in the CDR3. The V gene lost 2 bases and the J gene lost 6 bases, with 15 bases spanning the gap. CDR1 and CDR2 from the germline V gene are MNHNS and SASEGT. The chain's CDR3 is CASSETSGSSDTQYF. DNA for the CDR3: TGTGCCAGCAGTGAAACATCCGGGAGTTCGGATACGCAGTATTTT.

The chain couples TRBV10-3 to TRBJ1-3; D unclear. Trimming cost V 10 bases and J 2 bases, with 15 bases left between them. The germline CDR1 and CDR2 sequences are ENHRY and SYGVKD. This CDR3 region has 14 residues. As DNA, the CDR3 is TGTGCCACCCGGAGAGATATTGCTGGAAACACCATATATTTT. Translation gives CATRRDIAGNTIYF.

The chain links TRBV5-1 to TRBJ1-2, with a tentative D call TRBD1 (5 bases). The CDR3 covers 15 residues. The germline V and J ends were trimmed by 0 bases and 3 bases, with 12 bases remaining between them. Germline CDR1 reads SGHRS; CDR2 reads YFSETQ. The CDR3 bases are TGCGCCAGCAGCTTGGACGGGGCTCATGACTATGGCTACACCTTC. Translated, it gives CASSLDGAHDYGYTF.

This chain connects TRBV4-1 to TRBJ1-5; 11 bases are a match to TRBD1. The CDR3 loop spans 18 amino acids. V lost 1 base and J lost 4; bases outside the gene matches: 9. Germline assignment: CDR1 MGHRA and CDR2 YSYEKL. The CDR3 DNA follows: TGCGCCAGCAGCCAAGTTTTAGTAAGGGACAGGGGGAATCAGCCCCAGCATTTT. Translating it yields CASSQVLVRDRGNQPQHF.

The chain joins TRBV30 to TRBJ1-1; 7 bases align to TRBD1. The germline gives CDR1 GTSNPN, CDR2 SVGIG (reference sequence). V gave up 0 bases and J gave up 11 bases; unmatched junction bases: 3. This CDR3 contains 11 residues. Written as DNA, the CDR3 is TGTGCCTGGAGTGTACAGGGGAACGCTTTCTTT. It codes for CAWSVQGNAFF.